The present T cell receptor (beta chain) was sequenced within a study of T-cell reconstitution after alpha-beta-depleted transplantation in children. Study-level results: Several hundred rapidly expanded clones from non-depleted graft cells reportedly supplied alpha-beta T cells about two months post-transplant. Among T cells one year after transplant, newly produced cells accounted for most counts and diversity.

With respect to this clonotype: Antigen specificity is unknown.

Unmatched junction bases numbered 2, after V lost 4 bases and J lost 2 bases. Germline values: CDR1 SQVTM, CDR2 ANQGSEA. There are 13 residues in the CDR3. The TCRbeta library was prepared with unique molecular identifiers. Each CDR3 protein is one row after TCRdb ran MiXCR on the PCR reads. The data show about 90,000 distinct CDR3 sequences, with 15% to 18% seen just once and roughly 21% held by the top ten. The origin of this receptor is a male patient aged 2 to 10 who had a stem cell transplant for acute lymphoblastic leukemia, so the T cells may come from the graft donor. This specimen was PBMCs, mostly from graft donor cells, taken 180 days after TCRalphabeta/CD19-depleted stem cell transplant. The chain carries TRBV29-1 and TRBJ2-1; 7 nucleotides line up with TRBD2. The CDR3 DNA is TGCAGCGTTGCGCGGGGGACCTACAATGAGCAGTTCTTC. Its protein product is CSVARGTYNEQFF.